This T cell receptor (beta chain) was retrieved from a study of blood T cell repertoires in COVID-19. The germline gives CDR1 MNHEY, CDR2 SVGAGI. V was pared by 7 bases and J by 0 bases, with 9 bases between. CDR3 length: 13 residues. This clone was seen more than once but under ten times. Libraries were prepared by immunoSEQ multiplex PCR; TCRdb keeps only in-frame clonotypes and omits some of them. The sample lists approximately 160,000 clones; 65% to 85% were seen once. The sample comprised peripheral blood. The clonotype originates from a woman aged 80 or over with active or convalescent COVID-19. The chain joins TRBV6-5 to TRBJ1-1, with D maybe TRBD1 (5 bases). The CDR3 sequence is CASNPGLNTEAFF. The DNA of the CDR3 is TGTGCCAGCAACCCAGGGCTGAACACTGAAGCTTTCTTT.